A single sample is the source of the 17 T cell receptor beta chains below, sequenced in a study of shared clonotypes between healthy human individuals (dated by TCRdb to between 2020 and 2021). Libraries were made using the immunoSEQ multiplex PCR assay. Sourced from immuneACCESS, this table was stored by TCRdb with only in-frame sequences that have V and J called. A share of the clones is absent; for the studies checked, an unresolved V gene accounts for under half, and the remainder has no known explanation. Present in this sample are under 2.5 million clones, 85% to 95% of which were seen just once. The biggest ten clones account for roughly 0.34% of the sample. Specimen: naive CD4+ T cells from PBMCs. The cell subset or site tag for this specimen amounts to: CD45RA+ positively selected. The receptor source for this set is a man aged 18 to 30 in good health. Some clones in this sample may be carry-over from other donors' samples.

The V gene is TRBV7-2, the J gene TRBJ2-1; 9 bases match TRBD1. Looked up from germline, CDR1 is SGHTA and CDR2 is FQGNSA. V dropped 1 base and J dropped 4; count of bases not matched to a gene: 5. The CDR3 runs to 16 residues. The CDR3 loop reads CASSLVGTGQYNEQFF. The CDR3 nucleotides are TGTGCCAGCAGCTTAGTTGGGACAGGGCAATACAATGAGCAGTTCTTC.

V gene TRBV5-6 combines with J gene TRBJ1-1; the D is unclear. Trimming shortened V by 2 bases and J by 2 bases, and 7 bases separated the two germline ends. Germline CDR1 SGHDT, CDR2 YYEEEE. The CDR3 is 13 residues long. CDR3 loop: CASSFFYNTEAFF. CDR3 DNA: TGTGCCAGCAGCTTCTTTTATAACACTGAAGCTTTCTTT.

The V gene is TRBV4-1, the J gene TRBJ2-2, with unresolved D. The CDR3 totals 16 residues. CDR1 and CDR2 (germline): MGHRA, YSYEKL. Trimming stripped 0 bases from V and 2 bases from J, with 10 bases between. Here the CDR3 reads CASSQDVGSNTGELFF. CDR3 DNA: TGCGCCAGCAGCCAAGATGTAGGTTCTAACACCGGGGAGCTGTTTTTT.

This clone was counted a few times. The chain employs TRBV5-1 and TRBJ1-4; TRBD1 is a possible D gene (5 bases). The CDR3 length is 13 residues. Looked up from germline, CDR1 is SGHRS and CDR2 is YFSETQ. Trimming pared 4 bases from V and 4 bases from J, leaving 8 bases between. The CDR3 here is CASSPTVNEKLFF. The CDR3 nucleotides are TGCGCCAGCAGCCCGACAGTTAATGAAAAACTGTTTTTT.

The chain uses TRBV7-9 and TRBJ1-5; a possible D gene is TRBD1 (5 bases). This CDR3 is built from 16 residues. Per the germline V gene, CDR1 is SEHNR and CDR2 is FQNEAQ (reference sequence). V gave up 5 bases and J gave up 4 bases, with 18 bases separating them. As DNA, the CDR3 is TGTGCCAGCAGCCCCATCGGGGCCGGGAAAAATCAGCCCCAGCATTTT. It encodes CASSPIGAGKNQPQHF.

This sequence joins TRBV15 and TRBJ2-7; unclear D gene. The CDR3 length is 17 residues. V gave up 0 bases and J gave up 1 base, with 16 bases separating them. CDR1 and CDR2 (germline): LNHNV, YYDKDF (reference sequence). The CDR3 DNA reads as TGTGCCACCAGCAGAGATTCCCTTCGCGCTTCGTCCTACGAGCAGTACTTC. This gives the protein CATSRDSLRASSYEQYF.

The chain couples TRBV30 to TRBJ2-7, with 8 bases lining up with TRBD2. CDR1 is GTSNPN and CDR2 is SVGIG in the germline V gene (reference sequence). This CDR3 contains 14 residues. V dropped 2 bases and J dropped 2; count of bases not matched to a gene: 5. CDR3 nucleotides: TGTGCCTGGAGTAGACTAGCGTACACCTACGAGCAGTACTTC. Translating gives CAWSRLAYTYEQYF.

This sequence joins TRBV5-1 and TRBJ2-3; no reliable D call. V was shortened by 1 base and J by 2 bases, with 5 bases between the two germline ends. Germline CDR1 SGHRS, CDR2 YFSETQ. The CDR3 length is 13 residues. In nucleotides, the CDR3 is TGCGCCAGCAGCTTGCCCTTCACAGATACGCAGTATTTT. Translation: CASSLPFTDTQYF. Together with reference TRBV5-1 and TRBJ2-3, the CDR3 gives the full variable domain: KAGVTQTPRYLIKTRGQQVTLSCSPISGHRSVSWYQQTPGQGLQFLFEYFSETQRNKGNFPGRFSGRQFSNSRSEMNVSTLELGDSALYLCASSLPFTDTQYFGPGTRLTVL.

The J gene is TRBJ2-1, the V gene TRBV18; perhaps D is TRBD1 or TRBD2 (5 bases each). CDR3 size: 17 residues. The V and J ends lost 2 bases and 5 bases respectively, with 19 bases between them. Looked up from germline, CDR1 is KGHSH and CDR2 is LQKENI. The CDR3 coding sequence is TGTGCCAGCTCACCAGGGACGGTCCGGTCCCTGAACAATGAGCAGTTCTTC. Residues: CASSPGTVRSLNNEQFF.

The rearrangement links TRBV5-1 to TRBJ2-5; D tentatively fits TRBD1 or TRBD2 (7 bases each). The germline V gene has CDR1 SGHRS and CDR2 YFSETQ. This CDR3 has 15 amino acids. Trimming took 0 bases from V and 4 from J, leaving 13 bases between them. The CDR3 here is CASSLEGRGGETQYF. The CDR3 region has the DNA TGCGCCAGCAGCTTGGAAGGCAGGGGGGGAGAGACCCAGTACTTC.

With regard to this clone: Other nucleotide sequences from this sample produce the same CDR3. CDR3 nucleotides: TGTGCCAGCAGCTTAGGGCAGGGGTCCTATGGCTACACCTTC. Translation gives CASSLGQGSYGYTF. The chain joins TRBV7-2 to TRBJ1-2, with D perhaps matching TRBD1 (6 bases). Germline V gene data show CDR1 as SGHTA and CDR2 as FQGNSA. Trimming cost V 1 base and J 4 bases, with 10 bases left between them. The CDR3 is 14 residues long.

The chain links TRBV7-2 to TRBJ2-7; no firm D call. Germline V gene sequence: CDR1 SGHTA, CDR2 FQGNSA. Trimming shortened V by 5 bases and J by 2 bases, and 13 bases separated the two germline ends. The CDR3 length is 14 residues. This CDR3 is CASSNSLVPYEQYF. The CDR3 region has the DNA TGTGCCAGCAGCAACAGTCTCGTTCCCTACGAGCAGTACTTC.

There are a few counts of this clone. The DNA for the CDR3 is TGCGCCAGCAGCTTGAGTATTCTAGGTGAAGCTTTCTTT. As protein: CASSLSILGEAFF. The chain uses TRBV5-1 and TRBJ1-1; D is ambiguous. Germline assignment: CDR1 SGHRS and CDR2 YFSETQ. V gave up 1 base and J gave up 7 bases, with 11 bases separating them. This CDR3 region has 13 residues. The entire variable domain, with the rest obtained from reference TRBV5-1 and TRBJ1-1, is as follows: KAGVTQTPRYLIKTRGQQVTLSCSPISGHRSVSWYQQTPGQGLQFLFEYFSETQRNKGNFPGRFSGRQFSNSRSEMNVSTLELGDSALYLCASSLSILGEAFFGQGTRLTVV.

The V call is TRBV27, the J call TRBJ2-1; perhaps TRBD2 as D (6 bases). Looked up from germline, CDR1 is MNHEY and CDR2 is SMNVEV (reference sequence). Trimming left V 4 bases short and J 2 bases short, with 9 bases between. The CDR3 runs to 14 residues. CDR3 protein: CASSYSGAYNEQFF. The CDR3, as DNA: TGTGCCAGCAGTTATAGCGGTGCCTACAATGAGCAGTTCTTC.

The chain links TRBV5-1 to TRBJ1-2; D remains ambiguous. The V end lost 2 bases, the J end lost 3 bases, and 8 bases lay between the germline ends. Looked up from germline, CDR1 is SGHRS and CDR2 is YFSETQ. This CDR3 region has 13 residues. CDR3 protein: CASSFEPYYGYTF. CDR3 nucleotides: TGCGCCAGCAGCTTTGAACCGTACTATGGCTACACCTTC.

The rearrangement joins TRBV7-2 to TRBJ2-5; 13 positions agree with TRBD2. Per germline, CDR1 SGHTA and CDR2 FQGNSA. V gave up 3 bases and J gave up 4 bases; unmatched junction bases: 14. The CDR3 is 19 amino acids. As DNA, the CDR3 is TGTGCCAGCAGCTTGCCCCGACTGGGACTAGCGGGACTCGGAGAGACCCAGTACTTC. Amino acids: CASSLPRLGLAGLGETQYF.

The chain recombines TRBV5-6 with TRBJ2-1, with TRBD2 identical over 12 bases. The V gene's germline CDR1 is SGHDT and CDR2 YYEEEE. V shed 3 bases, J shed 1 base, and the junction held 5 bases outside the gene matches. The CDR3 runs to 17 residues. The CDR3 reads CASSSRTSGISYNEQFF. As DNA, the CDR3 is TGTGCCAGCAGCTCCCGGACTAGCGGGATATCCTACAATGAGCAGTTCTTC.